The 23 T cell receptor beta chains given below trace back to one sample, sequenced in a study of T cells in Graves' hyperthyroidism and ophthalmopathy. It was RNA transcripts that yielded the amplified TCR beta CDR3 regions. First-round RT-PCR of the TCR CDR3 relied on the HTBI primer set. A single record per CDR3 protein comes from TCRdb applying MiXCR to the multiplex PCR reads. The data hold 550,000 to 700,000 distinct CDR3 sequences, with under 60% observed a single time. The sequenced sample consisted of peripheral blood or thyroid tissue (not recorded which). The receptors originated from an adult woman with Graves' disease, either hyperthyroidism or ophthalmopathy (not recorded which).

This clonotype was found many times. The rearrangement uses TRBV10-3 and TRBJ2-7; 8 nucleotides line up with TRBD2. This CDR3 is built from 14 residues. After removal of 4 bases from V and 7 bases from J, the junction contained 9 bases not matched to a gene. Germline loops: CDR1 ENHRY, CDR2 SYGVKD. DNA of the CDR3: TGTGCCATCAGTGTACTAGCGGCCTCTGGGGAGCAGTACTTC. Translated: CAISVLAASGEQYF.

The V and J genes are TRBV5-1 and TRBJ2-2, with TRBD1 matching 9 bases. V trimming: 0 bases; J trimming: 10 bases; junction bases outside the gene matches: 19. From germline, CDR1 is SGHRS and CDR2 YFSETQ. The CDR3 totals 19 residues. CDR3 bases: TGCGCCAGCAGCTTGGTTTCGTCCCGATCCTTCAGGGACAGGGTGGAGCTGTTTTTT. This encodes CASSLVSSRSFRDRVELFF. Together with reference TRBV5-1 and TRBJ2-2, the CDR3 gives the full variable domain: KAGVTQTPRYLIKTRGQQVTLSCSPISGHRSVSWYQQTPGQGLQFLFEYFSETQRNKGNFPGRFSGRQFSNSRSEMNVSTLELGDSALYLCASSLVSSRSFRDRVELFFGEGSRLTVL.

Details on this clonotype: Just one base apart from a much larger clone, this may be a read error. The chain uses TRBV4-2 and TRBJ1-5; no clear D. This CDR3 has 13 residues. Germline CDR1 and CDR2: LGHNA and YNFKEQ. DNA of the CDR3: TGTGCCGGCAGCTTTTCCCCCCTAAAGCCCCAGCATTTT. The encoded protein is CAGSFSPLKPQHF.

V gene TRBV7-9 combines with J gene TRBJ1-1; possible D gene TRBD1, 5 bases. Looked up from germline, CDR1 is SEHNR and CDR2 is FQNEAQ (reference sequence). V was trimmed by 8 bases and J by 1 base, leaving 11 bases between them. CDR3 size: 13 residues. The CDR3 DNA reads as TGTGCCAGCCGGTCCGGGGGGAACACTGAAGCTTTCTTT. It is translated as CASRSGGNTEAFF.

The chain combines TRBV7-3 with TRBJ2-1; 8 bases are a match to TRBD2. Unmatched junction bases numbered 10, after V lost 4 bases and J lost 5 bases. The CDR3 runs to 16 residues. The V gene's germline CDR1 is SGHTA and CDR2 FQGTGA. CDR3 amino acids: CASSSGSGSGDNEQFF. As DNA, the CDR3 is TGTGCCAGCAGCTCGGGAAGCGGGAGTGGGGACAATGAGCAGTTCTTC.

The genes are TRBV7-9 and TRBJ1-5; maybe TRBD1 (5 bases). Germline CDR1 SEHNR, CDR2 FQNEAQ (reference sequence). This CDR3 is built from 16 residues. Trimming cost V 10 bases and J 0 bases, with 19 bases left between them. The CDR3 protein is CATQAGTGTSNQPQHF. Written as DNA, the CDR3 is TGTGCCACCCAGGCCGGGACGGGCACTAGCAATCAGCCCCAGCATTTT.

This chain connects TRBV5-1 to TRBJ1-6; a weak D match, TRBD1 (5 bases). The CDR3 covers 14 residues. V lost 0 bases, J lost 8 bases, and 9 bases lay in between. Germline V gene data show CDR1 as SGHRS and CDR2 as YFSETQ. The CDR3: CASSLGQMDSPLHF. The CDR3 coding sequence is TGCGCCAGCAGCTTGGGACAGATGGATTCACCCCTCCACTTT. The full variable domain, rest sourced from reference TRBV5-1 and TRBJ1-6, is KAGVTQTPRYLIKTRGQQVTLSCSPISGHRSVSWYQQTPGQGLQFLFEYFSETQRNKGNFPGRFSGRQFSNSRSEMNVSTLELGDSALYLCASSLGQMDSPLHFGNGTRLTVT.

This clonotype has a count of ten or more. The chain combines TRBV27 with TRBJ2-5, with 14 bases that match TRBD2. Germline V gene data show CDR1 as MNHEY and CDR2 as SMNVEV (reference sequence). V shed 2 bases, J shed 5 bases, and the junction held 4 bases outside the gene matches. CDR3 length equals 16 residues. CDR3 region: CASSLPWTSGRETQYF. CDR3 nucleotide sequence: TGTGCCAGCAGTTTACCCTGGACTAGCGGGAGGGAGACCCAGTACTTC.

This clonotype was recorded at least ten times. Here the CDR3 reads CASSRQGYSYEQYF. The CDR3 DNA reads as TGTGCCAGCAGTAGACAGGGTTATTCCTACGAGCAGTACTTC. The V gene is TRBV6-1, the J gene TRBJ2-7; 7 nucleotides agree with TRBD1. The CDR3 contains 14 residues. Germline V gives CDR1 MNHNS, CDR2 SASEGT. With 5 bases clipped from V and 1 base from J, the junction kept 5 bases outside the gene matches.

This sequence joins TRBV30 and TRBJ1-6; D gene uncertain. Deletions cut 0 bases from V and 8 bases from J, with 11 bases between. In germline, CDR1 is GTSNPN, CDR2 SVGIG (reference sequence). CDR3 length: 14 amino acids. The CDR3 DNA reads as TGTGCCTGGAGTGTACGTCCTTGGGATTCACCCCTCCACTTT. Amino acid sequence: CAWSVRPWDSPLHF.

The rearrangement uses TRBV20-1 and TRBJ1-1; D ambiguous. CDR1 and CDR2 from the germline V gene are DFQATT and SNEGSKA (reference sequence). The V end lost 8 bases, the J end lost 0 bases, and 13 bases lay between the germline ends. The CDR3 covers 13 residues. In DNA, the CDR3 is TGCAGTTCAAGACAAGTTATGAACACTGAAGCTTTCTTT. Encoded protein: CSSRQVMNTEAFF.

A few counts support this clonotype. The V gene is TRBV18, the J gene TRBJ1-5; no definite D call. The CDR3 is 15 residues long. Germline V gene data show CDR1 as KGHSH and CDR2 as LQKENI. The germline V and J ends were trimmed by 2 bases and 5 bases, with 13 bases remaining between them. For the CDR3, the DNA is TGTGCCAGCTCACCATCACGGGTTGGGGATCAGCCCCAGCATTTT. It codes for CASSPSRVGDQPQHF. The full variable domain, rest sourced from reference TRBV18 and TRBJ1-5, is NAGVMQNPRHLVRRRGQEARLRCSPMKGHSHVYWYRQLPEEGLKFMVYLQKENIIDESGMPKERFSAEFPKEGPSILRIQQVVRGDSAAYFCASSPSRVGDQPQHFGDGTRLSIL.

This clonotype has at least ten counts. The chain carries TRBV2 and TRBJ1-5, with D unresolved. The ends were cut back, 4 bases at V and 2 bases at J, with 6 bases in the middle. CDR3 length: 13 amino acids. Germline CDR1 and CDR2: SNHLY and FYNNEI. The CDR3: CASSAEGNQPQHF. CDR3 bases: TGTGCCAGCAGTGCAGAGGGCAATCAGCCCCAGCATTTT.

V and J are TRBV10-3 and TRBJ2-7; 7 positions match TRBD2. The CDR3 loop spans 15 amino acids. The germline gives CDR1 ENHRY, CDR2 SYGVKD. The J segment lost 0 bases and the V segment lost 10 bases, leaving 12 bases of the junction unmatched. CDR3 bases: TGTGCCAGCAGACTCTCAAGGGACTACTCCTACGAGCAGTACTTC. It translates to CASRLSRDYSYEQYF.

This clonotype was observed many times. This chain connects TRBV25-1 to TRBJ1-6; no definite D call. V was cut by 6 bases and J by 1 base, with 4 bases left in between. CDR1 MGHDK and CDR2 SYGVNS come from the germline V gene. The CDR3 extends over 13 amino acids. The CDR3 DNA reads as TGTGCCAGCAGACAATCCTATAATTCACCCCTCCACTTT. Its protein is CASRQSYNSPLHF.

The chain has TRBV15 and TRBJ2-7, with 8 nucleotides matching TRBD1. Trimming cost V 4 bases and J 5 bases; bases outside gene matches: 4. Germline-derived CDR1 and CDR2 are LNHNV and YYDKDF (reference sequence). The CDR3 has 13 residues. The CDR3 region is CATSTRGLDEQYF. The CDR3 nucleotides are TGTGCCACCAGCACCAGGGGGCTCGACGAGCAGTACTTC.

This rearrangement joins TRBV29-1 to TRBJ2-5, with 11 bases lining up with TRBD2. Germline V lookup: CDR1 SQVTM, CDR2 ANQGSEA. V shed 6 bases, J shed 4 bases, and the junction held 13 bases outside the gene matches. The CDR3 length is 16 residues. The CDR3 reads CSVALLSSGRIETQYF. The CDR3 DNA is TGCAGCGTGGCCCTTCTATCTAGCGGGAGGATAGAGACCCAGTACTTC.

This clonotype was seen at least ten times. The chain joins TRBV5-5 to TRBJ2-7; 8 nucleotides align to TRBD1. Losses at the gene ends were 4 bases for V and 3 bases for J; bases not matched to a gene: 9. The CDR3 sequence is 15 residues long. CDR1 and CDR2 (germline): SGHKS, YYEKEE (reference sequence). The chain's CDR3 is CASSLGQGLIYEQYF. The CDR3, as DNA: TGTGCCAGCAGCCTCGGACAGGGTCTAATCTACGAGCAGTACTTC.

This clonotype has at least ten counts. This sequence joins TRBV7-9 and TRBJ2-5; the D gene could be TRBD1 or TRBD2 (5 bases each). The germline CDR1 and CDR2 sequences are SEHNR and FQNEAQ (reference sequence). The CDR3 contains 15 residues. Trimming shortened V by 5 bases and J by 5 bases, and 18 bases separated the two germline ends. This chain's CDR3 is CASSPWQGASETQYF. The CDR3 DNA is TGTGCCAGCAGCCCGTGGCAGGGAGCGTCGGAGACCCAGTACTTC.

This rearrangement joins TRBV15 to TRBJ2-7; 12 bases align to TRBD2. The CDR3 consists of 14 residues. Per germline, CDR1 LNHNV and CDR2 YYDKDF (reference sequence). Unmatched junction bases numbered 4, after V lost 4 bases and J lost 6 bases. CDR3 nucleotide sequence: TGTGCCACCAGCATTGGACTAGCGGGAATCGAGCAGTACTTC. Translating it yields CATSIGLAGIEQYF.

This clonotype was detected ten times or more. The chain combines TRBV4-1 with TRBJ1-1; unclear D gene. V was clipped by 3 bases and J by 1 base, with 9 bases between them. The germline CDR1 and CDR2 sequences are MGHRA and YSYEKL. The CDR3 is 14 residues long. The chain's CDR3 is CASSQRQKNTEAFF. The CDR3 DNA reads TGCGCCAGCAGCCAGCGTCAGAAGAACACTGAAGCTTTCTTT.

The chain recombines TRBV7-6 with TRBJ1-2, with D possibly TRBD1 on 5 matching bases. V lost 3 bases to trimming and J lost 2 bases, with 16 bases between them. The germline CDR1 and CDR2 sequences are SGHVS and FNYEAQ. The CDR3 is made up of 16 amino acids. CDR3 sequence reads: CASSLLGRKKNYGYTF. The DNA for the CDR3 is TGTGCCAGCAGCTTGCTGGGACGGAAAAAGAACTATGGCTACACCTTC.

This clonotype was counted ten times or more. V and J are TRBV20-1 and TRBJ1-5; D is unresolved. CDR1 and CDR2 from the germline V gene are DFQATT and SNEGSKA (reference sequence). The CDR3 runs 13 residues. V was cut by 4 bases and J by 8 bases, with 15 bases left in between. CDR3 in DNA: TGCAGTGCTATCTGGGTCCTCGGAAAGCCCCAGCATTTT. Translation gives CSAIWVLGKPQHF.